This entry lists 21 T cell receptor beta chains sequenced from one sample in a study of regulatory T cells in long-lasting Graves disease. With iRepertoire HTBI primers and Arm-PCR of CDR3 regions, TCR beta libraries were built. TCRdb re-derived calls from the multiplex PCR reads in MiXCR, one entry per CDR3 protein. In the table there are some 490,000 distinct CDR3 sequences, around 12% of which are singletons. Noted time point: newly diagnosed GD, antithyroid drugs for less than 3 months. The TCR library was made from RNA that had been extracted from PBMCs in TRIzol. Another study also made use of these data, one on T cells in Graves' hyperthyroidism and ophthalmopathy.

The specimen comprised peripheral blood mononuclear cells (PBMCs), sampled at new diagnosis, from a patient treated with antithyroid drugs. Receptors originate from a woman in her twenties or thirties with Graves disease.

The chain carries TRBV20-1 and TRBJ2-7, with 8 positions matching TRBD2. V lost 1 base and J lost 6; bases outside the gene matches: 11. The CDR3 spans 15 residues. Germline lookup yields CDR1 DFQATT and CDR2 SNEGSKA (reference sequence). The CDR3 DNA follows: TGCAGTGCTAGAGTAGCGGGGAACCAGCGTAGCGAGCAGTACTTC. This codes for CSARVAGNQRSEQYF.

This chain uses TRBV25-1 with TRBJ1-5, with a tentative D call TRBD1 (5 bases). Looked up from germline, CDR1 is MGHDK and CDR2 is SYGVNS. Trimming cost V 7 bases and J 0 bases, with 19 bases left between them. This CDR3 has 17 residues. The CDR3 coding sequence is TGTGCCAGCATTCCGGCGGGGGGATCCTATAGCAATCAGCCCCAGCATTTT. Translating it yields CASIPAGGSYSNQPQHF.

This clonotype was seen at least ten times. The rearrangement links TRBV6-1 to TRBJ2-5, with unresolved D. The ends were cut back, 11 bases at V and 1 base at J, with 17 bases in the middle. The CDR3 is 14 residues long. Germline values: CDR1 MNHNS, CDR2 SASEGT. The CDR3 DNA is TGTGCCCACTCCACACGGTCCAGCCAAGAGACCCAGTACTTC. It is translated as CAHSTRSSQETQYF.

This clonotype has ten or more counts. CDR3 amino acids: CASSQSREPGSPLHF. Written as DNA, the CDR3 is TGCGCCAGCAGTCAAAGCAGGGAACCAGGTTCACCCCTCCACTTT. The chain links TRBV4-1 to TRBJ1-6; a weak D match, TRBD1 (5 bases). The CDR3 has 15 amino acids. Trimming cost V 6 bases and J 9 bases, with 18 bases left between them. Germline CDR1 and CDR2: MGHRA and YSYEKL.

Ten or more counts support this clonotype. This chain connects TRBV11-2 to TRBJ1-6, with D hard to call. CDR3 length: 12 amino acids. V was shortened by 1 base and J by 10 bases, with 5 bases between the two germline ends. The germline V gene encodes CDR1 SGHAT and CDR2 FQNNGV. CDR3 in amino acids: CASSLVASPLHF. The CDR3 DNA follows: TGTGCCAGCAGCTTAGTGGCCTCACCCCTCCACTTT.

The chain has TRBV28 and TRBJ1-1; 10 bases agree with TRBD1. The V and J ends lost 6 bases and 3 bases, in that order; junction bases with no gene match: 7. This CDR3 is 15 amino acids long. Germline CDR1 reads MDHEN; CDR2 reads SYDVKM. As DNA, the CDR3 is TGTGCCAGCAGGTCCACCGGGACAGGGGACACTGAAGCTTTCTTT. Protein product: CASRSTGTGDTEAFF.

The sample holds many counts of this clonotype. The chain's CDR3 is CASRPFAGPIPDTQYF. In DNA form, the CDR3 reads TGTGCCAGCAGGCCCTTCGCGGGCCCCATTCCAGATACGCAGTATTTT. The gene calls are TRBV28 and TRBJ2-3, with a possible D match to TRBD2 (5 bases). In germline, CDR1 is MDHEN, CDR2 SYDVKM. Trimming pared 6 bases from V and 4 bases from J, leaving 20 bases between. The CDR3 covers 16 residues.

This clonotype was recorded at least ten times. This chain joins TRBV27 and TRBJ2-1; tentatively, D is TRBD2 (6 bases). CDR3 length: 14 residues. The germline V gene has CDR1 MNHEY and CDR2 SMNVEV (reference sequence). V was clipped by 2 bases and J by 3 bases, with 8 bases between them. The CDR3 nucleotides read TGTGCCAGCAGTTTAATGGGACTCTACAATGAGCAGTTCTTC. This translates into CASSLMGLYNEQFF.

This clonotype has at least ten counts. The genes are TRBV6-1 and TRBJ1-2, with D unclear. The CDR3 runs to 14 residues. The germline gives CDR1 MNHNS, CDR2 SASEGT. Between the trimmed V and J ends, which lost 7 bases and 0 bases, there was a span of 12 bases. CDR3 region: CASINTRSNYGYTF. The CDR3 region has the DNA TGTGCCAGCATTAACACCAGGTCTAACTATGGCTACACCTTC.

In this sample, this clonotype turned up many times. The CDR3 sequence: CSAAGTDNRGYTF. The CDR3 coding sequence is TGCAGCGCAGCCGGGACAGACAATCGGGGCTACACCTTC. The chain combines TRBV29-1 with TRBJ1-2; 7 bases align to TRBD1. V shed 7 bases and J 8 bases; nucleotides not matched to a gene: 13. CDR3 length equals 13 residues. From germline, CDR1 is SQVTM and CDR2 ANQGSEA.

The chain couples TRBV29-1 to TRBJ1-1; D is unresolved. Germline-derived CDR1 and CDR2 are SQVTM and ANQGSEA. Trimming took 0 bases from V and 7 from J, leaving 9 bases between them. The CDR3 is made up of 12 amino acids. This CDR3 is CSVEDTADEAFF. CDR3 bases: TGCAGCGTTGAAGATACGGCAGATGAAGCTTTCTTT.

This clonotype appeared many times. The chain has TRBV6-1 and TRBJ2-6; TRBD2 aligns across 11 bases. From germline, CDR1 is MNHNS and CDR2 SASEGT. The CDR3 extends over 19 amino acids. V trimming: 11 bases; J trimming: 1 base; junction bases outside the gene matches: 16. CDR3 nucleotide sequence: TGTGCCCCCCTGACTGGCGTAGCGGGAGGGAAGTCTGGGGCCAACGTCCTGACTTTC. Its protein is CAPLTGVAGGKSGANVLTF.

This clonotype was seen at least ten times. The chain is built from TRBV27 and TRBJ2-2; 7 bases map to TRBD1. V lost 6 bases, J lost 4 bases, and 8 bases stayed unmatched. Germline assignment: CDR1 MNHEY and CDR2 SMNVEV (reference sequence). The CDR3 consists of 15 residues. The CDR3: CASSPGGRFTGELFF. The CDR3 DNA sequence: TGTGCCAGCAGCCCAGGGGGTCGTTTCACCGGGGAGCTGTTTTTT.

The table lists this clonotype with many counts. The chain recombines TRBV2 with TRBJ1-6; D remains unclear. Germline values: CDR1 SNHLY, CDR2 FYNNEI. This CDR3 contains 13 residues. The V end lost 3 bases, the J end lost 7 bases, and 7 bases lay between the germline ends. CDR3 nucleotide sequence: TGTGCCAGCAGTGAGATAGGGAATTCACCCCTCCACTTT. This gives the protein CASSEIGNSPLHF.

This clonotype was counted a few times. The V and J genes are TRBV30 and TRBJ2-7, with D uncertain. The V and J ends lost 3 bases and 2 bases respectively, with 5 bases between them. The germline CDR1 and CDR2 sequences are GTSNPN and SVGIG (reference sequence). This CDR3 is 11 amino acids long. The CDR3 loop reads CAWSVTYEQYF. The CDR3 nucleotides are TGTGCCTGGAGCGTCACCTACGAGCAGTACTTC.

This clonotype was picked up a small number of times. This sequence joins TRBV12-3 or TRBV12-4 and TRBJ2-3; TRBD2 matches 10 bases. Germline trimming cut 6 bases from V and 6 bases from J; bases unmatched to any gene: 12. The CDR3 has 16 amino acids. This CDR3 is CASSGGLADLGDTQYF. In DNA, the CDR3 is TGTGCCAGCAGCGGAGGACTAGCGGATCTCGGGGATACGCAGTATTTT.

This clonotype has a count of ten or more. This chain uses TRBV30 with TRBJ1-1; TRBD1 aligns across 12 bases. V lost 1 base and J lost 0; bases outside the gene matches: 6. Per germline, CDR1 GTSNPN and CDR2 SVGIG (reference sequence). CDR3 length: 17 residues. The CDR3 sequence: CAWSARDRGLMNTEAFF. The DNA of the CDR3 is TGTGCCTGGAGTGCCCGGGACAGGGGGCTGATGAACACTGAAGCTTTCTTT.

This clonotype was seen ten or more times. The chain links TRBV12-3 or TRBV12-4 to TRBJ2-5; D is tentatively TRBD1 or TRBD2 (5 bases each). Trimming took 7 bases from V and 3 from J, leaving 21 bases between them. CDR3 length: 16 amino acids. In DNA form, the CDR3 reads TGTGCCAGCAACCCGACCGGGGCCTTCAATAAAGAGACCCAGTACTTC. Protein product: CASNPTGAFNKETQYF.

This clonotype was seen repeatedly, ten times or more. The genes are TRBV20-1 and TRBJ1-2; TRBD1 matches 7 bases. Trimming took 4 bases from V and 8 from J; bases not matched to a gene: 19. Per germline, CDR1 DFQATT and CDR2 SNEGSKA (reference sequence). The CDR3 has 16 amino acids. CDR3 protein: CSAMKTGQNTALGYTF. In DNA, the CDR3 is TGCAGTGCTATGAAGACAGGGCAGAACACAGCCTTGGGCTACACCTTC.

In this sample, this clonotype turned up many times. One end of the junction does not line up with germline, which may come from a read error. The CDR3 DNA reads TGTGCCAGCAGCCCCCCGTCTCTAAATGGGCAGTTCTTC. Amino acids: CASSPPSLNGQFF. The chain links TRBV11-3 to TRBJ2-1; no definite D call. Germline CDR1 SGHNT, CDR2 YENEEA. The CDR3 contains 13 residues.

In this sample, this clonotype turned up many times. The chain links TRBV27 to TRBJ2-5; 11 bases fit TRBD2. The closer fit of TRBJ2-1 to the DNA end suggests the J call may be wrong. The CDR3 spans 16 residues. Per the germline V gene, CDR1 is MNHEY and CDR2 is SMNVEV (reference sequence). The CDR3 protein is CASSGTSGERYNEQFF. CDR3 bases: TGTGCCAGCAGCGGGACTAGCGGAGAGAGGTACAATGAGCAGTTCTTC.